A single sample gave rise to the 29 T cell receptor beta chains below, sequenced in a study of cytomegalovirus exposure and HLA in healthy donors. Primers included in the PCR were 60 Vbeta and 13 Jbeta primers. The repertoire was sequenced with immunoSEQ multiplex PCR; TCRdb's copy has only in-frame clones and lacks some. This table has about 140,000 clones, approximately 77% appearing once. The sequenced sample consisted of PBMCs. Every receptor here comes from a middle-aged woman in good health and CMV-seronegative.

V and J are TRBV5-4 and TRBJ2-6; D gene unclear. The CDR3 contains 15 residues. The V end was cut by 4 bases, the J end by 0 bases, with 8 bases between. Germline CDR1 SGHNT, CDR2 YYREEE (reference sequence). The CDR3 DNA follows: TGTGCCAGCAGCGCGGCTAGCTCTGGGGCCAACGTCCTGACTTTC. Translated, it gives CASSAASSGANVLTF. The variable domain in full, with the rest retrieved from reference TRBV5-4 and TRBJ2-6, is ETGVTQSPTHLIKTRGQQVTLRCSSQSGHNTVSWYQQALGQGPQFIFQYYREEENGRGNFPPRFSGLQFPNYSSELNVNALELDDSALYLCASSAASSGANVLTFGAGSRLTVL.

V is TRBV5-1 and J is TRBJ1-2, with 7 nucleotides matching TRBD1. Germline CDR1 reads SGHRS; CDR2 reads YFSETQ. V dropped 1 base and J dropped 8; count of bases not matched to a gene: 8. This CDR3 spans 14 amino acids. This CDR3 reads CASSLTTGVEGYTF. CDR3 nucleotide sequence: TGCGCCAGCAGCTTGACCACAGGGGTCGAGGGCTACACCTTC. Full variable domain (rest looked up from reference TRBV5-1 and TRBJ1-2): KAGVTQTPRYLIKTRGQQVTLSCSPISGHRSVSWYQQTPGQGLQFLFEYFSETQRNKGNFPGRFSGRQFSNSRSEMNVSTLELGDSALYLCASSLTTGVEGYTFGSGTRLTVV.

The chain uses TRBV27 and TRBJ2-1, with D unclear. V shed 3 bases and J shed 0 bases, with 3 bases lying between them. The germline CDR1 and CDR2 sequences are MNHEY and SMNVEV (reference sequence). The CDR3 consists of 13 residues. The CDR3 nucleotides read TGTGCCAGCAGTTTGAGCTCCTACAATGAGCAGTTCTTC. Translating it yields CASSLSSYNEQFF.

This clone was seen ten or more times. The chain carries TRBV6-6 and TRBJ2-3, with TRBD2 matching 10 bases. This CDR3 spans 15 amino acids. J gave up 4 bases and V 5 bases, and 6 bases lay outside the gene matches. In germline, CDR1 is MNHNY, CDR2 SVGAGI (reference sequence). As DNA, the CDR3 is TGTGCCAGCAGTGGAAGCGGGGGGGCTTCAGATACGCAGTATTTT. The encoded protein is CASSGSGGASDTQYF.

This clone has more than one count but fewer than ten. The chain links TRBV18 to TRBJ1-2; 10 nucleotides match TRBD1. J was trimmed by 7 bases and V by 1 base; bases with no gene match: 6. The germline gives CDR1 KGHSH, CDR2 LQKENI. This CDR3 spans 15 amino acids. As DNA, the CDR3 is TGTGCCAGCTCACCACAGGGACAGGGGTTGAGTGGCTACACCTTC. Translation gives CASSPQGQGLSGYTF. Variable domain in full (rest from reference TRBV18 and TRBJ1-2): NAGVMQNPRHLVRRRGQEARLRCSPMKGHSHVYWYRQLPEEGLKFMVYLQKENIIDESGMPKERFSAEFPKEGPSILRIQQVVRGDSAAYFCASSPQGQGLSGYTFGSGTRLTVV.

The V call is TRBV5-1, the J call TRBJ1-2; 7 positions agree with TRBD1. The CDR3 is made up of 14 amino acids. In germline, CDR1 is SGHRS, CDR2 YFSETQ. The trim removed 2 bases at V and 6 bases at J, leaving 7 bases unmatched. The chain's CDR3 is CASSFGGGADGYTF. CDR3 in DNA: TGCGCCAGCAGCTTTGGAGGGGGCGCGGATGGCTACACCTTC.

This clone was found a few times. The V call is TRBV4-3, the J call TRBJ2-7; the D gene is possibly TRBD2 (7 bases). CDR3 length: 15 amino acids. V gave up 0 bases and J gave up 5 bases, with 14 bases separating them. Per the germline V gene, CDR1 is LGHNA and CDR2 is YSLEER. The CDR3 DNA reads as TGCGCCAGCAGCCAAGATGTGGGGGGGCGAGACGAGCAGTACTTC. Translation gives CASSQDVGGRDEQYF.

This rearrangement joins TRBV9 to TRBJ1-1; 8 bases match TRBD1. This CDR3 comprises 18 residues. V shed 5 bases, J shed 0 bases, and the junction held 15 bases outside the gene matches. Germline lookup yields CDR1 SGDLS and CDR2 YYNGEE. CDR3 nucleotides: TGTGCCAGCAGAGCAACCCCAGGGGGCCCTAAATTGAACACTGAAGCTTTCTTT. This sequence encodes CASRATPGGPKLNTEAFF.

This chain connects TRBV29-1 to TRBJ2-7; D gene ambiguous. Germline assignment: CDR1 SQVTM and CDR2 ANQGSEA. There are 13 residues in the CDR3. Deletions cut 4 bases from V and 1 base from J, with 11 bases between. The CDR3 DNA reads TGCAGCGTTGTCCAACCACTTTCCTACGAGCAGTACTTC. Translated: CSVVQPLSYEQYF.

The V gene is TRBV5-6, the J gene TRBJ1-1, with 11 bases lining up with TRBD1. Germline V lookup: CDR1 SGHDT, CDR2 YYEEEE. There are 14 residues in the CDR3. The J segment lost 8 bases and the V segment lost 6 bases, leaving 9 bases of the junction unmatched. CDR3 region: CASTTDRGLGEAFF. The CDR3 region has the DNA TGTGCCAGCACCACGGACAGGGGGCTTGGGGAAGCTTTCTTT.

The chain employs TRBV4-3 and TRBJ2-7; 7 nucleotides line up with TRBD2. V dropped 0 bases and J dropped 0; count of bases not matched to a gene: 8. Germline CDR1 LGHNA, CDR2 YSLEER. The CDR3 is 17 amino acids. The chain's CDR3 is CASSQDISRTSSYEQYF. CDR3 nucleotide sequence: TGCGCCAGCAGCCAAGACATAAGCAGGACTAGCTCCTACGAGCAGTACTTC.

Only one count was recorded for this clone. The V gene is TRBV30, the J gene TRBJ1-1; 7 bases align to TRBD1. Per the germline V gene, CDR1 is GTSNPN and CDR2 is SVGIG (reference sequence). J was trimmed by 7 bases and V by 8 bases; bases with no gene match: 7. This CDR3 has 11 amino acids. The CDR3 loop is CAEHRQGEAFF. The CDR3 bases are TGTGCCGAACACCGACAGGGTGAAGCTTTCTTT. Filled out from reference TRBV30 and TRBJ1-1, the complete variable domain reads SQTIHQWPATLVQPVGSPLSLECTVEGTSNPNLYWYRQAAGRGLQLLFYSVGIGQISSEVPQNLSASRPQDRQFILSSKKLLLSDSGFYLCAEHRQGEAFFGQGTRLTVV.

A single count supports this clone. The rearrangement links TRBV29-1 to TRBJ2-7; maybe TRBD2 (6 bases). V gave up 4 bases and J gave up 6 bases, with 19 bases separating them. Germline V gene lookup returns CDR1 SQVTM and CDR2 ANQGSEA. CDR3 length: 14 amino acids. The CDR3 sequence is CSVGAGLEPFEQYF. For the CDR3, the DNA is TGCAGCGTTGGGGCGGGACTTGAACCCTTCGAGCAGTACTTC.

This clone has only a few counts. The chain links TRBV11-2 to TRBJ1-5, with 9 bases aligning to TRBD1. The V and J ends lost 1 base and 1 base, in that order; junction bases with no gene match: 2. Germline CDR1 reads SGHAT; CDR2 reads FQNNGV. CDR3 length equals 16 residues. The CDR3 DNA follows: TGTGCCAGCAGCTTAGGGGGGACAGGGAGCAATCAGCCCCAGCATTTT. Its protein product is CASSLGGTGSNQPQHF.

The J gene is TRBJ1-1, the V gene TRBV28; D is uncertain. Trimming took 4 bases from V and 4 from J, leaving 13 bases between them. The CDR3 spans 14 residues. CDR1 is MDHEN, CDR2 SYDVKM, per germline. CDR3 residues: CASSSHARGTEAFF. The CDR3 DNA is TGTGCCAGCAGTTCACACGCTCGCGGCACTGAAGCTTTCTTT.

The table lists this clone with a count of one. The CDR3 reads CASSSSGGNYEQYF. The CDR3 DNA reads as TGTGCCAGCAGTTCTAGCGGGGGAAACTACGAGCAGTACTTC. The chain joins TRBV27 to TRBJ2-7; 10 bases fit TRBD2. After removal of 4 bases from V and 3 bases from J, the junction contained 3 bases not matched to a gene. Germline V lookup: CDR1 MNHEY, CDR2 SMNVEV (reference sequence). CDR3 length: 14 amino acids.

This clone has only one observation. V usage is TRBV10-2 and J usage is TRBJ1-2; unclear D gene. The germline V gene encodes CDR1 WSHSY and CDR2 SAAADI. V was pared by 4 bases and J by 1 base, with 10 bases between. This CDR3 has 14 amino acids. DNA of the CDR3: TGCGCCAGCAGTGGGTCAGACAATAACTATGGCTACACCTTC. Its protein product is CASSGSDNNYGYTF.

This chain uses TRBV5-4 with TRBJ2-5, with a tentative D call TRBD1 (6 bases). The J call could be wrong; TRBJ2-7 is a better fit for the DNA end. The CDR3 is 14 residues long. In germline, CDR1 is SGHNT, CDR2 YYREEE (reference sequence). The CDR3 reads CASSLGGYGTEQYF. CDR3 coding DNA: TGTGCCAGCAGCTTAGGGGGTTATGGGACCGAGCAGTACTTC.

The CDR3 loop is CASSDPSGNTEAFF. The CDR3 DNA is TGCGCCAGCAGTGACCCGAGCGGGAACACTGAAGCTTTCTTT. The chain links TRBV10-2 to TRBJ1-1, with unresolved D. V lost 3 bases, J lost 1 base, and 9 bases lay in between. The CDR3 is made up of 14 amino acids. Germline V gene lookup returns CDR1 WSHSY and CDR2 SAAADI.

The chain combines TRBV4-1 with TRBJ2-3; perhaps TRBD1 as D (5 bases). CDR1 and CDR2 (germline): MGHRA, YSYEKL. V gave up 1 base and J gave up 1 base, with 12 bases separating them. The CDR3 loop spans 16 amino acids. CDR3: CASSQAGQGGTDTQYF. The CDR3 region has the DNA TGCGCCAGCAGCCAAGCCGGGCAGGGTGGCACAGATACGCAGTATTTT.

The CDR3 DNA is TGTGCCAGCAGTTTATATTTAGGGGGTAGCACAGATACGCAGTATTTT. Translating gives CASSLYLGGSTDTQYF. The rearrangement joins TRBV27 to TRBJ2-3; tentative D call: TRBD1 (6 bases). Germline CDR1 and CDR2: MNHEY and SMNVEV (reference sequence). This CDR3 has 16 residues. The V and J ends lost 1 base and 0 bases respectively, with 11 bases between them.

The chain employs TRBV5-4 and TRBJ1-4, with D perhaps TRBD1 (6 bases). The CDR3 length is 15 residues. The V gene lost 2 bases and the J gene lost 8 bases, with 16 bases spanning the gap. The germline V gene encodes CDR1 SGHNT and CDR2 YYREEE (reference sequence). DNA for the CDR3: TGTGCCAGCAGCTTTTTTACCGGGACAACCGAAAAACTGTTTTTT. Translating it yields CASSFFTGTTEKLFF.

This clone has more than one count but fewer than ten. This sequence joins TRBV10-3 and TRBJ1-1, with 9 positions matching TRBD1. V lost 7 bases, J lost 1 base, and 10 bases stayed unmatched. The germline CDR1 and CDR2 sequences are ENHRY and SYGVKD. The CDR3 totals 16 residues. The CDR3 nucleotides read TGTGCCATCATGGGTAATCCGGGACAGGGGAACACTGAAGCTTTCTTT. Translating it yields CAIMGNPGQGNTEAFF.

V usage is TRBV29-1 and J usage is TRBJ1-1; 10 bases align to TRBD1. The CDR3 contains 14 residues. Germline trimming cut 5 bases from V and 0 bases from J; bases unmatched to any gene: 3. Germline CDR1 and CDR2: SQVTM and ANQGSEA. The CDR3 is CSVLGTGVNTEAFF. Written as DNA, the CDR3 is TGCAGCGTTCTTGGGACAGGGGTGAACACTGAAGCTTTCTTT.

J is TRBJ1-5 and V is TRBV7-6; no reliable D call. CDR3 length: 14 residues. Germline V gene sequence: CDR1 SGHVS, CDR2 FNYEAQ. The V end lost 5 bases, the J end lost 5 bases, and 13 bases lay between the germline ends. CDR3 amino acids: CASSPTNGDQPQHF. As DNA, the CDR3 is TGTGCCAGCAGCCCGACTAACGGGGATCAGCCCCAGCATTTT.

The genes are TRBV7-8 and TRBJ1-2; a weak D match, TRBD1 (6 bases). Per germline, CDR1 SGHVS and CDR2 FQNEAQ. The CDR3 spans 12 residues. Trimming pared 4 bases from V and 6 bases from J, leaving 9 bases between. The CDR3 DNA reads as TGTGCCAGCAGCTCCCACAGGGATGGCTACACCTTC. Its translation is CASSSHRDGYTF. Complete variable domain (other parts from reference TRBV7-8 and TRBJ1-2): GAGVSQSPRYKVAKRGQDVALRCDPISGHVSLFWYQQALGQGPEFLTYFQNEAQLDKSGLPSDRFFAERPEGSVSTLKIQRTQQEDSAVYLCASSSHRDGYTFGSGTRLTVV.

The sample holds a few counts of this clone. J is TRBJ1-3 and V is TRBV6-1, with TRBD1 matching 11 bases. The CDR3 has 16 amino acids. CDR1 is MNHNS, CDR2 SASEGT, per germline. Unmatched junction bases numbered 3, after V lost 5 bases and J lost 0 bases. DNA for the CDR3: TGTGCCAGCAGTCAAGGGACAGGGGGCTCTGGAAACACCATATATTTT. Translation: CASSQGTGGSGNTIYF.

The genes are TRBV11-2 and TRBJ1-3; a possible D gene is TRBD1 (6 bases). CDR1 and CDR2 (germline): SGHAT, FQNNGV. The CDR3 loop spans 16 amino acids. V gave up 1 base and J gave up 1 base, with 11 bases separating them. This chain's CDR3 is CASSLVYTGSGNTIYF. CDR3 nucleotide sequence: TGTGCCAGCAGCTTAGTATATACAGGGTCTGGAAACACCATATATTTT.

The CDR3 coding sequence is TGTGCCACAGGACAGGGGAACACCGGGGAGCTGTTTTTT. It specifies CATGQGNTGELFF. This rearrangement joins TRBV9 to TRBJ2-2; 8 bases agree with TRBD1. The germline V gene has CDR1 SGDLS and CDR2 YYNGEE. The CDR3 consists of 13 residues. With V trimmed by 9 bases and J by 1 base, 2 bases remained unmatched.